The following is a T cell receptor (beta chain) sequence with its context. Per germline, CDR1 SGHRS and CDR2 YFSETQ. The CDR3 covers 15 residues. The V gene end was trimmed by 3 bases and the J gene end by 4 bases; junction bases not matched to a gene: 6. Some clones are missing from TCRdb's copy, which holds only in-frame ones; the method was immunoSEQ multiplex PCR. Of more than 70,000 clones detected, approximately 90% appear once; the ten largest clones hold about 29%. The sample belongs to a study of T cell responses to AZD1222 COVID-19 vaccine. This clonotype was obtained from an adult who received the AZD1222 COVID-19 vaccine. The specimen comprised peripheral blood, sampled 28 days after the second AZD1222 dose. This chain joins TRBV5-1 and TRBJ1-1; 10 bases are shared with TRBD1. CDR3 in amino acids: CASSSSTGGPTEAFF. Written as DNA, the CDR3 is TGCGCCAGCAGCTCCTCGACAGGGGGCCCCACTGAAGCTTTCTTT.